This T cell receptor (beta chain) appears in the sequencing data of a study of technical replicates of blood from a handful of donors. The protocol was immunoSEQ multiplex PCR, while the TCRdb copy is restricted to in-frame clones and leaves out a portion. The data show about 100,000 clones, with 90% to 96% seen just once and approximately 0.22% held by the top ten. This clone appeared once. Germline V gives CDR1 MNHEY, CDR2 SMNVEV (reference sequence). This CDR3 is 15 amino acids long. V lost 3 bases and J 2 bases, leaving 14 bases between the germline ends. The specimen was T cells isolated from PBMCs. The receptor's source is a human donor in good health. The chain carries TRBV27 and TRBJ2-7; D possibly corresponds to TRBD2 (7 bases). The CDR3 DNA reads as TGTGCCAGCAGTTTGGTCGGGCGGGGGCCCTACGAGCAGTACTTC. Protein: CASSLVGRGPYEQYF.